The entry below gives a single T cell receptor (beta chain) sequence along with its context. Its target is not known. The PCR was carried out with 60 Vbeta primers and 13 Jbeta primers. Assay used: immunoSEQ multiplex PCR; TCRdb lists only in-frame clones, some missing. The data contain around 110,000 clones, 70% to 80% of them singletons. These data belong to a study of cytomegalovirus exposure and HLA in healthy donors. General study results and limits: When analyzed later, a missense DCLRE1C variant was found to be linked to TCR beta V- and J-gene trimming. Within the data, a cluster of highly shared sequence variants was likely a sequencing artifact.

The sequencing sample was made of PBMCs. This TCR was recovered from a young man in good health and CMV-seronegative.

The CDR3 loop is CASSHPDRGPMETQYF. For the CDR3, the DNA is TGTGCCAGCAGCCACCCAGACAGGGGGCCTATGGAGACCCAGTACTTC. V and J are TRBV7-9 and TRBJ2-5; 10 bases match TRBD1. Germline-derived CDR1 and CDR2 are SEHNR and FQNEAQ (reference sequence). CDR3 size: 16 residues. The trim removed 5 bases at V and 5 bases at J, leaving 11 bases unmatched.